This is a list of T cell receptor beta chains from one sample in a study of cytomegalovirus exposure and HLA in healthy donors. Using immunoSEQ multiplex PCR, the repertoire was profiled, and TCRdb retains in-frame clones only, with some absent. The sample contains 180,000 or so clones, 77% of which appear only once. The source material was PBMCs. These receptor sequences come from a woman aged 60-75 years in good health and CMV-seropositive. Both conserved end residues are part of each CDR3. Each record gives: clone size, D gene, J gene, V gene, CDR3 DNA, CDR3 protein. A D gene is named only where the DNA matches it firmly. Size values are once, few and many counts, or a class for expanded clones, and some rows have none.

few,TRBD2,TRBJ2-1,TRBV9,TGTGCCAGCAGCGTGGGCGGGACTAGCGGGAGGGGAACCTACAATGAGCAGTTCTTC,CASSVGGTSGRGTYNEQFF
-,-,TRBJ1-4,TRBV27,TGTGCCAGCAGTTTGGGAGGCATCGATGAAAAACTGTTTTTT,CASSLGGIDEKLFF
-,TRBD1,TRBJ1-2,TRBV9,TGTGCCAGCAGCGGGCAGGGGGCCGGGGGGGGCTACACCTTC,CASSGQGAGGGYTF
-,-,TRBJ2-7,TRBV19,TGTGCCAGTAGTATAGGGGCAGGCCGATACGAGCAGTACTTC,CASSIGAGRYEQYF
-,-,TRBJ1-1,TRBV28,TGTGCCAGCAGGTACACCGGGGGGCCGAACACTGAAGCTTTCTTT,CASRYTGGPNTEAFF
-,-,TRBJ1-1,TRBV9,TGTGCCAGCAGCGTAGCTCCAGTGACTGGGAGTGGCACTGAAGCTTTCTTT,CASSVAPVTGSGTEAFF
-,TRBD1,TRBJ1-4,TRBV4-2,TGTGCCAGCAGCCAACCGGGACAGGGAAGTTTAAGGGGAGAAAAACTGTTTTTT,CASSQPGQGSLRGEKLFF
-,-,TRBJ2-3,TRBV5-1,TGCGCCAGCAGCTCCGGACATGGGCGCACAGATACGCAGTATTTT,CASSSGHGRTDTQYF
-,TRBD1,TRBJ2-7,TRBV9,TGTGCCAGCAGCGTAGCGGGACAGGGTTATAACGAGCAGTACTTC,CASSVAGQGYNEQYF
-,-,TRBJ2-1,TRBV18,TGTGCCAGCTCACAGCAGGAACTCTCCTACAATGAGCAGTTCTTC,CASSQQELSYNEQFF
few,TRBD1,TRBJ1-2,TRBV6-5,TGTGCCAGCGCCCGGGACAGGGTGGACTATGGCTACACCTTC,CASARDRVDYGYTF
-,-,TRBJ1-1,TRBV14,TGTGCCAGCAGCCAAGTCGGGGGGTGGACTGAAGCTTTCTTT,CASSQVGGWTEAFF
-,TRBD1,TRBJ2-7,TRBV28,TGTGCCAGCAGGACAGGGGGGACCTACGAGCAGTACTTC,CASRTGGTYEQYF
-,-,TRBJ1-4,TRBV28,TGTGCCAGCCACGGTGGAGGGGTGGTTGAAAAACTGTTTTTT,CASHGGGVVEKLFF
once,-,TRBJ1-6,TRBV7-9,TGTGCCAGCAGCTTCAAGGACAGTCATAATTCACCCCTCCACTTT,CASSFKDSHNSPLHF
once,TRBD1,TRBJ2-7,TRBV5-1,TGCGCCAGCAGCTCGACAGGGACCGAGCAGTACTTC,CASSSTGTEQYF
-,-,TRBJ1-2,TRBV5-1,TGCGCCAGCTCCGCCAGGGCGGAAGGGGGAGGCTACACCTTC,CASSARAEGGGYTF
once,-,TRBJ2-3,TRBV5-1,TGCGCCAGCAGCTCCGCAGGTAGGGGGACAGATACGCAGTATTTT,CASSSAGRGTDTQYF
few,-,TRBJ2-3,TRBV6-6,TGTGCCAGCAGTTATATGTCGCCCAGGGATACGCAGTATTTT,CASSYMSPRDTQYF
-,-,TRBJ2-5,TRBV4-1,TGCGCCAGCAGCCAAGATGGGTCGGGATGGGTAGCTCAGACCCAGTACTTC,CASSQDGSGWVAQTQYF
once,-,TRBJ1-4,TRBV27,TGTGCCAGCAAAGGGGGGGCTAATGAAAAACTGTTTTTT,CASKGGANEKLFF
-,TRBD1,TRBJ1-3,TRBV25-1,TGTGCCAGCAGCAGGGGGCCAGGAAACACCATATATTTT,CASSRGPGNTIYF
once,TRBD2,TRBJ2-5,TRBV11-2,TGTGCCAGCAGCTTAGGACTAGCGGGGGCTCAAGAGACCCAGTACTTC,CASSLGLAGAQETQYF